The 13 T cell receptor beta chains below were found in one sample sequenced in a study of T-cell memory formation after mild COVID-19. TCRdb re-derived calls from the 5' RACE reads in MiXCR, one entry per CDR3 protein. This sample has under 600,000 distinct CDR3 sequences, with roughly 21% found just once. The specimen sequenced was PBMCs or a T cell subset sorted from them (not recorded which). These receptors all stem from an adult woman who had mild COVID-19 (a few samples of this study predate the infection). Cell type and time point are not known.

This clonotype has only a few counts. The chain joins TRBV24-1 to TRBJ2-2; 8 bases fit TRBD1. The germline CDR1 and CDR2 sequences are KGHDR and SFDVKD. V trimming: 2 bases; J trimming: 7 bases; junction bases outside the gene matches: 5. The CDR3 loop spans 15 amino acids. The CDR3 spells CATSDWPDRGGELFF. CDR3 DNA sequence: TGTGCCACCAGTGATTGGCCCGACAGGGGCGGGGAGCTGTTTTTT.

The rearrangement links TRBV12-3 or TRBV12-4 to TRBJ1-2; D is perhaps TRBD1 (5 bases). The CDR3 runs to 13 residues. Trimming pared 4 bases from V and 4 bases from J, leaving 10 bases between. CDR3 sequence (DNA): TGTGCCAGCAGTTGGCCGGGGCGCTATGGCTACACCTTC. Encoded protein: CASSWPGRYGYTF.

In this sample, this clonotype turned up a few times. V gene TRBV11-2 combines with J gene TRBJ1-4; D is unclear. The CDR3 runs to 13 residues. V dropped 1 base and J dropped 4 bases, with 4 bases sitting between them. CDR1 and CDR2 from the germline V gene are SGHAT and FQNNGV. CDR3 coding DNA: TGTGCCAGCAGCTTAGGGGTTAATGAAAAACTGTTTTTT. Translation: CASSLGVNEKLFF.

In DNA, the CDR3 is TGTGCCAGCAGCCACGAGGTTGGTGAGCAGTTCTTC. Translating gives CASSHEVGEQFF. This rearrangement joins TRBV11-2 to TRBJ2-1; D is uncertain. Germline V gene data show CDR1 as SGHAT and CDR2 as FQNNGV. The V gene lost 5 bases and the J gene lost 9 bases, with 11 bases spanning the gap. CDR3 length: 12 amino acids.

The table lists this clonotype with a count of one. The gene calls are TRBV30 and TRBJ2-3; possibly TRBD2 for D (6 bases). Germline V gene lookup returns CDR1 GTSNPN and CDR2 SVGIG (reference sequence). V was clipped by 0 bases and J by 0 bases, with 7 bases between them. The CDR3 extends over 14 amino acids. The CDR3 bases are TGTGCCTGGAGTGTGGGGACTAGCACAGATACGCAGTATTTT. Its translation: CAWSVGTSTDTQYF.

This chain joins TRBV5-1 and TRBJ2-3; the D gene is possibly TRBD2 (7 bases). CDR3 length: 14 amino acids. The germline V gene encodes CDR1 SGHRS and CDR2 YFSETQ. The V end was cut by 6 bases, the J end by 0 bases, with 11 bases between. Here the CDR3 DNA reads TGCGCCAGCACGGCGGGGGCCAGCACAGATACGCAGTATTTT. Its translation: CASTAGASTDTQYF.

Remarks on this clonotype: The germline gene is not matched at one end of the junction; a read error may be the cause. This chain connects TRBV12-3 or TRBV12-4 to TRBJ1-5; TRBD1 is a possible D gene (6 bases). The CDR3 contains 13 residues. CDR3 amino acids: CASSPGDWDGITF. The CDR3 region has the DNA TGTGCCAGCAGTCCAGGGGATTGGGACGGGATAACTTTT.

Here the CDR3 reads CSVTTGYYNTEAFF. The CDR3 DNA reads TGCAGCGTGACCACAGGGTATTATAACACTGAAGCTTTCTTT. J is TRBJ1-1 and V is TRBV29-1; tentatively, D is TRBD1 (6 bases). CDR1 and CDR2 (germline): SQVTM, ANQGSEA. The V end lost 6 bases, the J end lost 2 bases, and 16 bases lay between the germline ends. CDR3 length equals 14 residues. The whole variable domain, filled in from reference TRBV29-1 and TRBJ1-1, reads SAVISQKPSRDICQRGTSLTIQCQVDSQVTMMFWYRQQPGQSLTLIATANQGSEATYESGFVIDKFPISRPNLTFSTLTVSNMSPEDSSIYLCSVTTGYYNTEAFFGQGTRLTVV.

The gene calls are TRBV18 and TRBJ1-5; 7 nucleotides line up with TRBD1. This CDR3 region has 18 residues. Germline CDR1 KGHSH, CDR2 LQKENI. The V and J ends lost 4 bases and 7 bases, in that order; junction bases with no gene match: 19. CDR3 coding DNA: TGTGCCAGCTCACGATACACCCGGGACAGCCCCGCTGAACAGCCCCAGCATTTT. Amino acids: CASSRYTRDSPAEQPQHF.

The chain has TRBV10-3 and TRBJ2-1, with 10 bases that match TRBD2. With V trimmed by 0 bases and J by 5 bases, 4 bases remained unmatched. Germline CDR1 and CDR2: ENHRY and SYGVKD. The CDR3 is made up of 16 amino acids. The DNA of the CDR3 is TGTGCCATCAGTGAGTCGACTAGCGGGCTACACAATGAGCAGTTCTTC. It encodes CAISESTSGLHNEQFF.

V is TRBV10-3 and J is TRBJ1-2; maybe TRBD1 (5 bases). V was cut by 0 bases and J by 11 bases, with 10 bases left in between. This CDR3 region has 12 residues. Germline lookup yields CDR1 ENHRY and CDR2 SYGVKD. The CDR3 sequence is CAISESMGRYTF. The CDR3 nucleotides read TGTGCCATCAGTGAGTCGATGGGGCGGTACACCTTC.

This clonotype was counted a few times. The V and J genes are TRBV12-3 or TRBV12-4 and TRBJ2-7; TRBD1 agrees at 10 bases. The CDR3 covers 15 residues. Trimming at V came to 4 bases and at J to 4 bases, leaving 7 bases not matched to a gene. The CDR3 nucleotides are TGTGCCAGCAGTTCCCACGGGACAGGGGCTTACGAGCAGTACTTC. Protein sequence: CASSSHGTGAYEQYF.

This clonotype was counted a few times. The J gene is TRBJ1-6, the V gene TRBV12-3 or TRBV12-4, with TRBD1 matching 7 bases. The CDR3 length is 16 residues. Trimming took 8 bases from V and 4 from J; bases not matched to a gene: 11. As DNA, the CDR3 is TGTGCCAGCGGAAGGGGGACAGCACTTTATAATTCACCCCTCCACTTT. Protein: CASGRGTALYNSPLHF.